This is a list of T cell receptor beta chains from one sample in a study of OX40 agonist ivuxolimab in advanced cancers. TCRdb's table, derived via immunoSEQ multiplex PCR, lists solely in-frame clones and lacks some. The profile shows 100,000 to 150,000 clones, 90% of them singletons. The specimen comprised CD4+ or CD8+ T cells sorted from blood, sampled in a trial of the OX40 agonist ivuxolimab. The receptors originated from an adult with an advanced solid tumor such as melanoma, head and neck, liver or kidney cancer. Each CDR3 is given with its conserved first and last residue. Rows may omit the clone size; those that give it use once, few, many or a size class.

cdr3_aa: CASSLGRNEQFF; v_call: TRBV7-6; clone_size: -; j_call: TRBJ2-1
cdr3_aa: CASSLGLAGMNEQFF; v_call: TRBV5-1; clone_size: -; j_call: TRBJ2-1
cdr3_aa: CASSQDWTGYNSPLHF; v_call: TRBV4-3; clone_size: once; j_call: TRBJ1-6
cdr3_aa: CASSPRSATPMGQYF; v_call: TRBV9; clone_size: -; j_call: TRBJ2-5
cdr3_aa: CASSVDQGRTEAFF; v_call: TRBV9; clone_size: -; j_call: TRBJ1-1
cdr3_aa: CASAGGGGLSSGNTIYF; v_call: TRBV7-9; clone_size: -; j_call: TRBJ1-3
cdr3_aa: CASSYSPSEDTQYF; v_call: TRBV6-5; clone_size: -; j_call: TRBJ2-3
cdr3_aa: CASSGKQGVTIYF; v_call: TRBV6-1; clone_size: -; j_call: TRBJ1-3
cdr3_aa: CAISGDRAPLSVGRLSRDNEQFF; v_call: TRBV10-3; clone_size: -; j_call: TRBJ2-1
cdr3_aa: CASSPRDRGGETQYF; v_call: TRBV9; clone_size: -; j_call: TRBJ2-5
cdr3_aa: CSVEESGSTEAFF; v_call: TRBV29-1; clone_size: few; j_call: TRBJ1-1
cdr3_aa: CASSALAGDNSPLHF; v_call: TRBV9; clone_size: -; j_call: TRBJ1-6
cdr3_aa: CASSGRDRAGGYTF; v_call: TRBV5-5; clone_size: -; j_call: TRBJ1-2
cdr3_aa: CASSGDRGQPQHF; v_call: TRBV7-8; clone_size: -; j_call: TRBJ1-5
cdr3_aa: CASSYQGGGQPQHF; v_call: TRBV6-5; clone_size: -; j_call: TRBJ1-5
cdr3_aa: CASPEGQGGTGELFF; v_call: TRBV18; clone_size: -; j_call: TRBJ2-2
cdr3_aa: CASSRDRGADTQYF; v_call: TRBV6-5; clone_size: -; j_call: TRBJ2-3
cdr3_aa: CASSFLNEQFF; v_call: TRBV7-2; clone_size: once; j_call: TRBJ2-1
cdr3_aa: CASTNIWTGDTGELFF; v_call: TRBV19; clone_size: -; j_call: TRBJ2-2
cdr3_aa: CASSLGGLELPEQYF; v_call: TRBV5-6; clone_size: -; j_call: TRBJ2-7
cdr3_aa: CASSTDRALTYEQYF; v_call: TRBV2; clone_size: -; j_call: TRBJ2-7
cdr3_aa: CASSLDRGGSDGYTF; v_call: TRBV5-1; clone_size: -; j_call: TRBJ1-2
cdr3_aa: CASSSTSGRQTGTYF; v_call: TRBV28; clone_size: once; j_call: TRBJ2-7
cdr3_aa: CASSARASGPTDTQYF; v_call: TRBV5-1; clone_size: -; j_call: TRBJ2-3
cdr3_aa: CASSPLPGINYGYTF; v_call: TRBV7-2; clone_size: many; j_call: TRBJ1-2
cdr3_aa: CAWKVTGVNNQPQHF; v_call: TRBV30; clone_size: few; j_call: TRBJ1-5
cdr3_aa: CASSLGDPNYGYTF; v_call: TRBV7-2; clone_size: -; j_call: TRBJ1-2
cdr3_aa: CASSQGSGGSSYEQYF; v_call: TRBV4-1; clone_size: once; j_call: TRBJ2-7
cdr3_aa: CASSFTAEAFF; v_call: TRBV27; clone_size: -; j_call: TRBJ1-1
cdr3_aa: CASSSARVSGANVLTF; v_call: TRBV5-4; clone_size: -; j_call: TRBJ2-6
cdr3_aa: CATSRGGTYEQYF; v_call: TRBV15; clone_size: -; j_call: TRBJ2-7
cdr3_aa: CASSSLSGSRGPDTQYF; v_call: TRBV5-1; clone_size: -; j_call: TRBJ2-3
cdr3_aa: CASSSPQGATKNIQYF; v_call: TRBV7-2; clone_size: -; j_call: TRBJ2-4
cdr3_aa: CASSVTYSGGETQYF; v_call: TRBV9; clone_size: -; j_call: TRBJ2-5
cdr3_aa: CASSWAGDEQFF; v_call: TRBV28; clone_size: -; j_call: TRBJ2-1
cdr3_aa: CASSPTGTGVRDEQFF; v_call: TRBV28; clone_size: -; j_call: TRBJ2-1
cdr3_aa: CASSMVGDKNTEAFF; v_call: TRBV19; clone_size: -; j_call: TRBJ1-1
cdr3_aa: CASSSRLDSYNEQFF; v_call: TRBV11-2; clone_size: -; j_call: TRBJ2-1
cdr3_aa: CASSTTGLDYGYTF; v_call: TRBV19; clone_size: -; j_call: TRBJ1-2
cdr3_aa: CASNLGETQYF; v_call: TRBV28; clone_size: -; j_call: TRBJ2-5
cdr3_aa: CASRQTGGYEQYF; v_call: TRBV25-1; clone_size: once; j_call: TRBJ2-7
cdr3_aa: CASSSGTGDHF; v_call: TRBV28; clone_size: once; j_call: TRBJ1-6
cdr3_aa: CASSPTPEETQYF; v_call: TRBV18; clone_size: -; j_call: TRBJ2-5
cdr3_aa: CASSERTARDEQFF; v_call: TRBV6-1; clone_size: -; j_call: TRBJ2-1
cdr3_aa: CAISFGARGTDTQYF; v_call: TRBV2; clone_size: -; j_call: TRBJ2-3
cdr3_aa: CASSLSPSSGRARENIQYF; v_call: TRBV7-2; clone_size: once; j_call: TRBJ2-4
cdr3_aa: CASSLSGAGDRYEQYF; v_call: TRBV28; clone_size: -; j_call: TRBJ2-7
cdr3_aa: CASSYLDRVHEQYF; v_call: TRBV6-5; clone_size: few; j_call: TRBJ2-7
cdr3_aa: CASSSGQGVTEAFF; v_call: TRBV7-9; clone_size: -; j_call: TRBJ1-1
cdr3_aa: CASASSGQRDTEAFF; v_call: TRBV12-5; clone_size: -; j_call: TRBJ1-1